The source of this T cell receptor beta chain is a study of cytomegalovirus exposure and HLA in healthy donors. V shed 0 bases and J shed 5 bases, with 19 bases lying between them. CDR3 size: 18 residues. CDR1 and CDR2 from the germline V gene are MNHGY and SAAAGT. PCR primers comprised 60 Vbeta and 13 Jbeta primers. Sequencing used immunoSEQ multiplex PCR; TCRdb keeps in-frame clones, though not all of them. The data contain 100,000 or so clones, around 74% of them singletons. The receptor was derived from a man aged 25-45 years in good health and CMV-seropositive. The chain recombines TRBV6-8 with TRBJ1-4; weak D call: TRBD1 (5 bases). The sample taken for sequencing was PBMCs. The CDR3 DNA reads TGTGCCAGCAGTTACTCGAAGGACAAGTCAGGCCCCAATGAAAAACTGTTTTTT. Translating it yields CASSYSKDKSGPNEKLFF.